A single TCR beta chain is shown here with its context. Its antigen is as yet unknown. Combining a sample-barcoded 5' primer with a J-beta primer mix, a second PCR ran for roughly 7 to 12 cycles. From the 5' RACE reads, TCRdb called clonotypes with MiXCR, one entry per CDR3 protein. Among 800,000 to 950,000 distinct CDR3 sequences listed, 35% to 40% were seen once. Germline assignment: CDR1 MNHEY and CDR2 SVGAGI. CDR3 size: 14 residues. V was shortened by 4 bases and J by 5 bases, with 15 bases between the two germline ends. This sample is part of a study of blood T cells in healthy people across ages. Study-wide results and limits: The study lacked donor CMV status, which possibly confounded expanded clonotype changes.

Sequenced input: blood. The clonotype was recovered from a man in his late teens or twenties in good health. The chain uses TRBV6-5 and TRBJ2-7; a possible D gene is TRBD1 (7 bases). The CDR3 spells CASSSAGGKDEQYF. The DNA for the CDR3 is TGTGCCAGCAGTTCGGCAGGGGGGAAGGACGAGCAGTACTTC.